This entry lists 18 T cell receptor beta chains sequenced from one sample in a study of cytomegalovirus exposure and HLA in healthy donors. Amplification used 60 Vbeta primers and 13 Jbeta primers. Assay used: immunoSEQ multiplex PCR; TCRdb lists only in-frame clones, some missing. The sample includes about 160,000 clones, 80% to 90% of them seen just once. Sequences were obtained from PBMCs. These receptors all stem from a woman aged 18-29 years in good health and CMV-seronegative.

This sequence joins TRBV5-1 and TRBJ2-5; 7 bases match TRBD2. CDR3 length: 15 amino acids. Trimming at V came to 2 bases and at J to 2 bases, leaving 6 bases not matched to a gene. Germline values: CDR1 SGHRS, CDR2 YFSETQ. CDR3 nucleotides: TGCGCCAGCAGCTTCACACTAGCGTCTCAAGAGACCCAGTACTTC. Translating gives CASSFTLASQETQYF.

The chain combines TRBV6-1 with TRBJ2-7; tentatively, D is TRBD1 (5 bases). Per the germline V gene, CDR1 is MNHNS and CDR2 is SASEGT. The germline V and J ends were trimmed by 1 base and 1 base, with 11 bases remaining between them. The CDR3 is 15 amino acids. The CDR3 DNA follows: TGTGCCAGCAGTGAAGGGGCAGGGTCGTCCTACGAGCAGTACTTC. This sequence encodes CASSEGAGSSYEQYF.

CDR3 loop: CAGQPGMNTEAFF. The CDR3 coding sequence is TGTGCCGGCCAGCCAGGTATGAACACTGAAGCTTTCTTT. The rearrangement uses TRBV2 and TRBJ1-1, with D hard to call. Germline values: CDR1 SNHLY, CDR2 FYNNEI. CDR3 length: 13 amino acids. Trimming removed 11 bases at V and 0 bases at J, with 13 bases between.

The J gene is TRBJ2-4, the V gene TRBV28, with D possibly TRBD1 on 6 matching bases. Trimming stripped 4 bases from V and 4 bases from J, with 17 bases between. Per germline, CDR1 MDHEN and CDR2 SYDVKM. The CDR3 runs 16 residues. The CDR3 DNA sequence: TGTGCCAGCAGTTCCCCGAGGGACAACGCTAAAAACATTCAGTACTTC. It yields the protein CASSSPRDNAKNIQYF.

Written as DNA, the CDR3 is TGTGCCAGCAGAGCAGGGGCCACTGAAGCTTTCTTT. It specifies CASRAGATEAFF. This rearrangement joins TRBV13 to TRBJ1-1, with TRBD1 as a possible D gene (6 bases). V gave up 6 bases and J gave up 4 bases, with 9 bases separating them. Germline-derived CDR1 and CDR2 are PRHDT and FYEKMQ (reference sequence). This CDR3 region has 12 residues.

The V and J genes are TRBV11-2 and TRBJ1-1; no clear D gene. Germline loops: CDR1 SGHAT, CDR2 FQNNGV. The CDR3 covers 14 residues. The V end lost 1 base, the J end lost 6 bases, and 12 bases lay between the germline ends. The CDR3 DNA reads TGTGCCAGCAGCTTAGGGGCGTGGGCCGCTGAAGCTTTCTTT. Protein: CASSLGAWAAEAFF. The whole variable domain, remainder taken from reference TRBV11-2 and TRBJ1-1, is EAGVAQSPRYKIIEKRQSVAFWCNPISGHATLYWYQQILGQGPKLLIQFQNNGVVDDSQLPKDRFSAERLKGVDSTLKIQPAKLEDSAVYLCASSLGAWAAEAFFGQGTRLTVV.

CDR3 nucleotides: TGTGCCAGCAGTGACCAGGGGAATCAGCCCCAGCATTTT. This gives the protein CASSDQGNQPQHF. The chain employs TRBV6-4 and TRBJ1-5; perhaps TRBD1 as D (6 bases). The CDR3 totals 13 residues. CDR1 is MRHNA, CDR2 SNTAGT, per germline. The V and J ends lost 2 bases and 4 bases respectively, with 6 bases between them.

The V and J genes are TRBV27 and TRBJ2-5, with D maybe TRBD1 (5 bases). In germline, CDR1 is MNHEY, CDR2 SMNVEV (reference sequence). Trimming stripped 8 bases from V and 1 base from J, with 14 bases between. The CDR3 loop spans 14 amino acids. The CDR3 reads CASQSTASQETQYF. For the CDR3, the DNA is TGTGCCAGCCAATCGACAGCCAGCCAAGAGACCCAGTACTTC.

CDR3 bases: TGTGCCAGCAGTGAAGGGACAGGGGACTCAACTCCATACTACGAGCAGTACTTC. Residues: CASSEGTGDSTPYYEQYF. V and J are TRBV2 and TRBJ2-5, with 9 bases aligning to TRBD1. The last part of the DNA fits TRBJ2-7 better; the J call may be wrong. The CDR3 runs 18 residues. Germline-derived CDR1 and CDR2 are SNHLY and FYNNEI.

V usage is TRBV4-2 and J usage is TRBJ2-2; D gene unclear. Trimming stripped 6 bases from V and 1 base from J, with 9 bases between. CDR1 LGHNA and CDR2 YNFKEQ come from the germline V gene. CDR3 length equals 14 residues. The CDR3 DNA reads TGTGCCAGCAGTCCCCCAGTGAACACCGGGGAGCTGTTTTTT. It codes for CASSPPVNTGELFF.

This chain connects TRBV6-5 to TRBJ1-2, with a possible D match to TRBD1 (5 bases). The CDR3 length is 15 residues. CDR1 is MNHEY, CDR2 SVGAGI, per germline. V dropped 5 bases and J dropped 2 bases, with 15 bases sitting between them. CDR3 sequence reads: CASSPGTEGNYGYTF. CDR3 bases: TGTGCCAGCAGTCCGGGGACGGAGGGAAACTATGGCTACACCTTC.

The CDR3 loop reads CASSPSAGEQYF. In DNA form, the CDR3 reads TGTGCCAGCAGCCCCTCAGCGGGCGAGCAGTACTTC. This chain uses TRBV4-2 with TRBJ2-7; D is perhaps TRBD2 (6 bases). Trimming removed 4 bases at V and 6 bases at J, with 10 bases between. The CDR3 length is 12 residues. CDR1 is LGHNA and CDR2 is YNFKEQ in the germline V gene.

The table lists this clone with a few counts. The chain joins TRBV30 to TRBJ2-1, with 15 bases matching TRBD2. V gave up 5 bases and J gave up 0 bases; unmatched junction bases: 5. Per germline, CDR1 GTSNPN and CDR2 SVGIG (reference sequence). This CDR3 has 17 amino acids. CDR3 in amino acids: CAWGGLAGGGSYNEQFF. DNA for the CDR3: TGTGCCTGGGGGGGACTAGCGGGAGGAGGCTCCTACAATGAGCAGTTCTTC.

The genes are TRBV28 and TRBJ2-7; 10 nucleotides agree with TRBD2. The germline CDR1 and CDR2 sequences are MDHEN and SYDVKM. V lost 1 base and J lost 1; bases outside the gene matches: 7. The CDR3 spans 17 residues. DNA for the CDR3: TGTGCCAGCAGTTTATATGCCACTAGCGGGAAGTCCTACGAGCAGTACTTC. Its translation: CASSLYATSGKSYEQYF.

This sequence joins TRBV5-1 and TRBJ2-1; 7 bases are shared with TRBD2. This CDR3 has 15 residues. V lost 0 bases and J lost 4; bases outside the gene matches: 4. The germline CDR1 and CDR2 sequences are SGHRS and YFSETQ. This CDR3 is CASSLEASGYNEQFF. CDR3 DNA: TGCGCCAGCAGCTTGGAGGCTAGCGGATACAATGAGCAGTTCTTC.

This clone was observed a single time. An end of the junction does not agree with germline; a read error may underlie this. V usage is TRBV7-9 and J usage is TRBJ2-5; 9 bases map to TRBD1. The CDR3 length is 17 residues. Looked up from germline, CDR1 is SEHNR and CDR2 is FQNEAQ (reference sequence). CDR3 region: CSSSLEPGTGWSETQYF. The CDR3 bases are TGTTCCAGCAGCTTAGAACCAGGGACAGGGTGGTCGGAGACCCAGTACTTC.

This chain joins TRBV29-1 and TRBJ2-1; 11 bases agree with TRBD2. J lost 1 base, V lost 2 bases, and 1 base had no gene match. CDR1 SQVTM and CDR2 ANQGSEA come from the germline V gene. The length of the CDR3 is 15 residues. The CDR3 loop is CSVELAGGSYNEQFF. CDR3 nucleotide sequence: TGCAGCGTTGAATTAGCGGGAGGGTCCTACAATGAGCAGTTCTTC.

The table lists this clone with a few counts. The CDR3 nucleotides are TGTGCCAGCAGCTTCCGTGGGGTGACAGGGGAGACTGAAGCTTTCTTT. This gives the protein CASSFRGVTGETEAFF. The V call is TRBV13, the J call TRBJ1-1; 8 bases are shared with TRBD1. From germline, CDR1 is PRHDT and CDR2 FYEKMQ (reference sequence). V gave up 3 bases and J gave up 5 bases; unmatched junction bases: 11. The CDR3 runs to 16 residues.